A single sample is the source of the 21 T cell receptor beta chains below, sequenced in a study of beta chain features in type 1 diabetes. The study reverse transcribed the entire isolated RNA, so it sequenced expressed TCRB transcripts. Assay: immunoSEQ multiplex PCR; the TCRdb copy retains only in-frame clones and omits some. The top ten hold around 0.095% of the sample, which has about 620,000 clones, 15% to 18% seen once. Sequencing used naive CD4+ T cells from blood. The receptors originated from a man aged 18-30 years in good health.

V gene TRBV7-9 combines with J gene TRBJ1-2, with 8 bases identical to TRBD1. The V and J ends lost 5 bases and 4 bases, in that order; junction bases with no gene match: 6. CDR3 size: 14 residues. CDR1 and CDR2 from the germline V gene are SEHNR and FQNEAQ (reference sequence). CDR3 sequence reads: CASSPSTGAYGYTF. CDR3 bases: TGTGCCAGCAGCCCTTCGACAGGGGCCTATGGCTACACCTTC.

The CDR3: CAWTGQGSQPQHF. The CDR3 DNA reads as TGTGCCTGGACGGGACAGGGGAGTCAGCCCCAGCATTTT. The rearrangement joins TRBV30 to TRBJ1-5, with 10 bases aligning to TRBD1. The CDR3 runs to 13 residues. V lost 4 bases, J lost 6 bases, and 3 bases stayed unmatched. In germline, CDR1 is GTSNPN, CDR2 SVGIG (reference sequence).

In this sample, this clone turned up many times. V usage is TRBV4-3 and J usage is TRBJ2-3, with unresolved D. Germline CDR1 reads LGHNA; CDR2 reads YSLEER. This CDR3 comprises 15 residues. Trimming took 0 bases from V and 4 from J, leaving 11 bases between them. In nucleotides, the CDR3 is TGCGCCAGCAGCCAAGAAGTGCTGGGTTCAGATACGCAGTATTTT. Encoded protein: CASSQEVLGSDTQYF.

The chain is built from TRBV4-3 and TRBJ2-5, with D unresolved. The CDR3 covers 15 residues. From germline, CDR1 is LGHNA and CDR2 YSLEER. V was shortened by 1 base and J by 6 bases, with 15 bases between the two germline ends. The CDR3 DNA is TGCGCCAGCAGCCAAGGAGATAGAGGCCAGAAGACCCAGTACTTC. Translating it yields CASSQGDRGQKTQYF.

This clone was seen more than once but under ten times. The chain has TRBV27 and TRBJ2-1; 8 positions match TRBD2. V shed 10 bases, J shed 4 bases, and the junction held 12 bases outside the gene matches. Germline-derived CDR1 and CDR2 are MNHEY and SMNVEV (reference sequence). The length of the CDR3 is 15 residues. The CDR3 is CATINKAGEYNEQFF. CDR3 bases: TGTGCCACCATCAATAAAGCGGGGGAATACAATGAGCAGTTCTTC.

The rearrangement uses TRBV5-1 and TRBJ2-5, with 8 bases matching TRBD1. Unmatched junction bases numbered 7, after V lost 4 bases and J lost 2 bases. CDR1 is SGHRS, CDR2 YFSETQ, per germline. The CDR3 runs 15 residues. CDR3 DNA: TGCGCCAGCAGCGCCGGACAGGGTGGACAAGAGACCCAGTACTTC. Its translation is CASSAGQGGQETQYF. The full variable domain, rest sourced from reference TRBV5-1 and TRBJ2-5, is KAGVTQTPRYLIKTRGQQVTLSCSPISGHRSVSWYQQTPGQGLQFLFEYFSETQRNKGNFPGRFSGRQFSNSRSEMNVSTLELGDSALYLCASSAGQGGQETQYFGPGTRLLVL.

The rearrangement links TRBV30 to TRBJ1-3; D gene unclear. Trimming took 4 bases from V and 4 from J, leaving 5 bases between them. Germline-derived CDR1 and CDR2 are GTSNPN and SVGIG (reference sequence). This CDR3 comprises 11 residues. CDR3 residues: CAWTIGNTIYF. CDR3 DNA: TGTGCCTGGACTATAGGAAACACCATATATTTT.

There are a few counts of this clone. J is TRBJ1-2 and V is TRBV25-1; 8 nucleotides agree with TRBD1. Per germline, CDR1 MGHDK and CDR2 SYGVNS. With 8 bases clipped from V and 5 bases from J, the junction kept 7 bases outside the gene matches. The CDR3 runs 13 residues. Written as DNA, the CDR3 is TGTGCCAGCGCGGACAGGGTTTCTTATGGCTACACCTTC. Amino acids: CASADRVSYGYTF.

This chain links TRBV5-4 with TRBJ1-2; D not resolved. Germline V gene lookup returns CDR1 SGHNT and CDR2 YYREEE (reference sequence). V dropped 0 bases and J dropped 5 bases, with 11 bases sitting between them. The CDR3 spans 14 residues. In DNA, the CDR3 is TGTGCCAGCAGCTTGGACAGATATGCTTATGGCTACACCTTC. Translation gives CASSLDRYAYGYTF.

Only a few counts were recorded for this clone. V and J are TRBV12-2 and TRBJ2-7. TRBV12-2 is a known pseudogene. The CDR3 has 15 residues. The CDR3 sequence: CASLVQGQTNYEQYF. The CDR3 bases are TGTGCAAGTCTGGTTCAAGGGCAGACGAACTACGAGCAGTACTTC.

This clone was seen more than once but under ten times. This chain joins TRBV19 and TRBJ2-5; possibly TRBD2 for D (5 bases). This CDR3 is built from 15 residues. V was pared by 0 bases and J by 7 bases, with 15 bases between. Germline CDR1 reads LNHDA; CDR2 reads SQIVND (reference sequence). In DNA, the CDR3 is TGTGCCAGTAGTATAGAGGAGGCGATAGACCTGACCCAGTACTTC. Its protein product is CASSIEEAIDLTQYF. The full variable domain, its missing parts supplied by reference TRBV19 and TRBJ2-5, is DGGITQSPKYLFRKEGQNVTLSCEQNLNHDAMYWYRQDPGQGLRLIYYSQIVNDFQKGDIAEGYSVSREKKESFPLTVTSAQKNPTAFYLCASSIEEAIDLTQYFGPGTRLLVL.

The rearrangement uses TRBV6-5 and TRBJ2-7, with TRBD2 identical over 9 bases. Germline values: CDR1 MNHEY, CDR2 SVGAGI. CDR3 length equals 14 residues. Germline trimming cut 2 bases from V and 4 bases from J; bases unmatched to any gene: 3. The CDR3: CASSYAREGYEQYF. The CDR3 region has the DNA TGTGCCAGCAGTTACGCGCGGGAGGGGTACGAGCAGTACTTC.

The chain employs TRBV25-1 and TRBJ2-2; D perhaps matches TRBD2 (5 bases). Trimming stripped 2 bases from V and 0 bases from J, with 13 bases between. From germline, CDR1 is MGHDK and CDR2 SYGVNS. The CDR3 loop spans 17 amino acids. This CDR3 is CASSEPLGRANTGELFF. CDR3 coding DNA: TGTGCCAGCAGTGAACCACTAGGGAGAGCGAACACCGGGGAGCTGTTTTTT.

The chain links TRBV19 to TRBJ2-1; a possible D gene is TRBD1 (6 bases). V was pared by 7 bases and J by 4 bases, with 14 bases between. Germline CDR1 is LNHDA and CDR2 is SQIVND (reference sequence). CDR3 length: 14 amino acids. The CDR3 DNA reads TGTGCCAGTAATCCGGACAGCAGGTACAATGAGCAGTTCTTC. Encoded protein: CASNPDSRYNEQFF.

V and J are TRBV13 and TRBJ2-6, with D uncertain. The CDR3 has 18 amino acids. In germline, CDR1 is PRHDT, CDR2 FYEKMQ (reference sequence). V was cut by 2 bases and J by 0 bases, with 14 bases left in between. The CDR3 DNA reads as TGTGCCAGCAGCTTAAAGGGTCAGGCCCTCTCTGGGGCCAACGTCCTGACTTTC. Protein: CASSLKGQALSGANVLTF.

V gene TRBV9 combines with J gene TRBJ2-2; 9 bases agree with TRBD1. Germline CDR1 SGDLS, CDR2 YYNGEE. The CDR3 sequence is 17 residues long. V shed 0 bases, J shed 6 bases, and the junction held 9 bases outside the gene matches. The CDR3 loop is CASSVVSGTGTPGELFF. CDR3 in DNA: TGTGCCAGCAGCGTAGTATCCGGGACAGGGACCCCCGGGGAGCTGTTTTTT.

This clone was found a few times. The CDR3 nucleotides are TGCGCCAGCAGCGAGCTGGGGACGAACACCGGGGAGCTGTTTTTT. This encodes CASSELGTNTGELFF. J is TRBJ2-2 and V is TRBV5-1; D gene unclear. The CDR3 totals 15 residues. The V gene's germline CDR1 is SGHRS and CDR2 YFSETQ. Deletions cut 4 bases from V and 0 bases from J, with 10 bases between. The full variable domain, its missing parts supplied by reference TRBV5-1 and TRBJ2-2, is KAGVTQTPRYLIKTRGQQVTLSCSPISGHRSVSWYQQTPGQGLQFLFEYFSETQRNKGNFPGRFSGRQFSNSRSEMNVSTLELGDSALYLCASSELGTNTGELFFGEGSRLTVL.

The chain couples TRBV28 to TRBJ2-7; a possible D gene is TRBD1 (5 bases). The germline CDR1 and CDR2 sequences are MDHEN and SYDVKM. Between the trimmed V and J ends, which lost 4 bases and 4 bases, there was a span of 14 bases. The CDR3 runs to 14 residues. In DNA form, the CDR3 reads TGTGCCAGCAGTTCGACAGTATTCAGTTACGAGCAGTACTTC. The encoded protein is CASSSTVFSYEQYF.

This chain links TRBV27 with TRBJ1-5, with TRBD1 matching 7 bases. CDR3 length: 16 amino acids. The V gene end was trimmed by 5 bases and the J gene end by 2 bases; junction bases not matched to a gene: 9. The V gene's germline CDR1 is MNHEY and CDR2 SMNVEV (reference sequence). CDR3 protein: CASSPTRGPGNQPQHF. The CDR3 DNA sequence: TGTGCCAGCAGTCCCACAAGGGGGCCCGGCAATCAGCCCCAGCATTTT.

This clone occurred a few times. J is TRBJ2-1 and V is TRBV5-1, with 8 bases identical to TRBD2. The CDR3 consists of 16 residues. Germline CDR1 SGHRS, CDR2 YFSETQ. The V segment lost 4 bases and the J segment 0 bases; nucleotides outside the gene matches: 6. Written as DNA, the CDR3 is TGCGCCAGCAGCAAACAGGGACTAGGCTCCTACAATGAGCAGTTCTTC. It yields the protein CASSKQGLGSYNEQFF.

The chain carries TRBV27 and TRBJ2-1; D uncertain. Germline V gene lookup returns CDR1 MNHEY and CDR2 SMNVEV (reference sequence). The length of the CDR3 is 12 residues. Trimming shortened V by 6 bases and J by 12 bases, and 15 bases separated the two germline ends. This CDR3 reads CASRNAQLGQFF. The CDR3, as DNA: TGTGCCAGCAGAAACGCACAGCTCGGGCAGTTCTTC.